This TCR beta chain was identified in a study of vaccination effects on CD4 cells after COVID-19. About the research overall: Both late and early after vaccination, three convalescent patients were sampled. Post-vaccine draws lagged the second dose by a median of 72 days.

Clones were read by immunoSEQ multiplex PCR, and TCRdb kept only the in-frame ones, dropping some. The sample carries fewer than 55,000 clones, about 80% recorded once. As concerns this clone: Its target is not known.

When about ten days of culture had elapsed, CD4+ T cells were isolated. Confirmation by PCR established that the person had SARS-CoV-2 infection between March and December 2020. Participants completed two doses of the BNT162b2 or mRNA-1273 vaccine. Germline CDR1 reads SGHRS; CDR2 reads YFSETQ. V was clipped by 0 bases and J by 2 bases, with 12 bases between them. The CDR3 covers 16 residues. This material consisted of CD4+ T cells from PBMCs cultured without peptide, taken after COVID-19 vaccination. The sequence derives from a human donor who had a prior SARS-CoV-2 infection. The chain couples TRBV5-1 to TRBJ1-3; TRBD1 is a possible D gene (5 bases). CDR3 DNA sequence: TGCGCCAGCAGCTTGGAACTGGGGCTGCCTGGAAACACCATATATTTT. Residues: CASSLELGLPGNTIYF.